This T cell receptor (beta chain) was captured by sequencing in a study of blood T cell repertoires in COVID-19. About the study: Spain, Italy and the United States supplied samples that represented acute and convalescent COVID-19.

The repertoire was sequenced with immunoSEQ multiplex PCR; TCRdb's copy has only in-frame clones and lacks some. The sample lists around 250,000 clones, approximately 86% occurring once. From germline, CDR1 is SNHLY and CDR2 FYNNEI. J was trimmed by 2 bases and V by 6 bases; bases with no gene match: 9. The CDR3 loop spans 15 amino acids. Sequencing was carried out using peripheral blood. V is TRBV2 and J is TRBJ2-5; TRBD1 matches at 7 bases. The sequence was collected from a woman aged 55-70 years who had recovered from COVID-19. This CDR3 reads CASSKSPGQQETQYF. CDR3 nucleotide sequence: TGTGCCAGCAGCAAGAGTCCGGGACAGCAAGAGACCCAGTACTTC. The full variable domain, with the rest looked up from reference TRBV2 and TRBJ2-5, is EPEVTQTPSHQVTQMGQEVILRCVPISNHLYFYWYRQILGQKVEFLVSFYNNEISEKSEIFDDQFSVERPDGSNFTLKIRSTKLEDSAMYFCASSKSPGQQETQYFGPGTRLLVL.